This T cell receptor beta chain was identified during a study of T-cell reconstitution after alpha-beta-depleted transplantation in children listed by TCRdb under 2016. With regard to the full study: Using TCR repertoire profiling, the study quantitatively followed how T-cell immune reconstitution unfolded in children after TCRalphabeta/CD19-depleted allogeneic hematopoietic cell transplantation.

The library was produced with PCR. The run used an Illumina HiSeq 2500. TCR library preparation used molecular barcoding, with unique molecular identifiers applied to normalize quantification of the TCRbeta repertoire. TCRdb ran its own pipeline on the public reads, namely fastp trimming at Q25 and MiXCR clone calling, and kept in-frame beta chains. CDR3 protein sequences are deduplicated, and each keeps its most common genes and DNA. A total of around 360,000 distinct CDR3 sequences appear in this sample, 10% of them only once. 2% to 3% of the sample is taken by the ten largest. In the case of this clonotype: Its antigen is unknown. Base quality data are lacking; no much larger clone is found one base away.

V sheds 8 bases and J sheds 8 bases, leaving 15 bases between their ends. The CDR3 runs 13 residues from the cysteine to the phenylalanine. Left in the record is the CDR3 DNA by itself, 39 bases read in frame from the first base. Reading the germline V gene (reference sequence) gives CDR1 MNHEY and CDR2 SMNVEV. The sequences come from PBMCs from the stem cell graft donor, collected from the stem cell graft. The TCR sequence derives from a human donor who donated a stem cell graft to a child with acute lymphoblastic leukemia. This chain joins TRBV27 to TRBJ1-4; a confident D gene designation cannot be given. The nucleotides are TGTGCCAGCTCGGCGGTGATTTGGGAAAAACTGTTTTTT. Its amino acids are CASSAVIWEKLFF.